This T cell receptor beta chain was found in a study of blood T cell repertoires in COVID-19. The wider study: Acute and convalescent COVID-19 specimens originated in the United States, Italy and Spain. PBMCs, B-cell-depleted T cells, or T cells were the source of the cDNA or gDNA that made up the material.

Authors' methods: By means of reference gene primer amplification, nucleated cell counts were estimated. Produced via immunoSEQ multiplex PCR; TCRdb's table is partial and in-frame only. The DNA was the basis for D and trimming; V, J and clone size are from that table. The data hold under 300,000 clones, with around 84% observed a single time. CDR1 is SNHLY, CDR2 FYNNEI, per germline. V shed 7 bases and J 3 bases; nucleotides not matched to a gene: 6. There are 13 residues in the CDR3. What was sequenced was peripheral blood. The sequence was collected from a woman aged 35 to 49 who had recovered from COVID-19. This sequence joins TRBV2 and TRBJ2-7, with 7 bases aligning to TRBD2. CDR3 loop: CASKRGTNYEQYF. CDR3 sequence (DNA): TGTGCCAGCAAGCGGGGAACCAACTACGAGCAGTACTTC.